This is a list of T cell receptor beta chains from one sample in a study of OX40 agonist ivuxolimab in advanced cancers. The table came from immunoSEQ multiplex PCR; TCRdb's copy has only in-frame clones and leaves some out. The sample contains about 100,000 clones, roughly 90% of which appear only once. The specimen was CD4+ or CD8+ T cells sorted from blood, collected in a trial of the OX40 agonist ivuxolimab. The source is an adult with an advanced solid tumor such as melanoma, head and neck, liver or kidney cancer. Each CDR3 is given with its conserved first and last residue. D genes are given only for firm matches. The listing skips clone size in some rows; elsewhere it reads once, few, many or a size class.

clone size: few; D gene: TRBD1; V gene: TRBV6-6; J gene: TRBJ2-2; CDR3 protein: CASSPPGQITGELFF; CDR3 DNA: TGTGCCAGCAGTCCCCCGGGACAGATTACCGGGGAGCTGTTTTTT
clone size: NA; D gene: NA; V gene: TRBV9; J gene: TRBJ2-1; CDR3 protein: CASSVPGNGNEQFF; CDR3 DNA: TGTGCCAGCAGCGTACCGGGGAACGGTAATGAGCAGTTCTTC
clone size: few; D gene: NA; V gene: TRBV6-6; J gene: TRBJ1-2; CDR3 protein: CASSTPGAFRGYTF; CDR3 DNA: TGTGCCAGCAGTACACCGGGGGCGTTTAGGGGCTACACCTTC
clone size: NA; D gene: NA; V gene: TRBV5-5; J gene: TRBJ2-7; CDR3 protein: CASSLGLHTAYEQYF; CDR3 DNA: TGTGCCAGCAGCTTGGGCCTTCACACGGCCTACGAGCAGTACTTC
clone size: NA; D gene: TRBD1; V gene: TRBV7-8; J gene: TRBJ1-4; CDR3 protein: CASSPRGGRDEKLFF; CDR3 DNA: TGTGCCAGCAGCCCACGAGGGGGCAGAGATGAAAAACTGTTTTTT
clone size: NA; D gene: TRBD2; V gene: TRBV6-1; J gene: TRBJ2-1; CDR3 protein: CASSLAGDRNEQFF; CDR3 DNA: TGTGCCAGCAGTTTAGCGGGAGATCGCAATGAGCAGTTCTTC
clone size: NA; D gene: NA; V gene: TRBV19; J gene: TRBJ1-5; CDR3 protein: CASSIVSWGSNQPQHF; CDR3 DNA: TGTGCCAGTAGTATAGTTAGCTGGGGGAGCAATCAGCCCCAGCATTTT
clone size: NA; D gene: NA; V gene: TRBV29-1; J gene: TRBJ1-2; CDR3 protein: CSVEVGSYGYTF; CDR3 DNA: TGCAGCGTTGAAGTTGGGAGCTATGGCTACACCTTC
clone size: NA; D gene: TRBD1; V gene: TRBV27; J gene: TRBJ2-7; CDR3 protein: CASSLLADRVSYEQYF; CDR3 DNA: TGTGCCAGCAGTTTATTGGCGGACAGGGTCTCCTACGAGCAGTACTTC
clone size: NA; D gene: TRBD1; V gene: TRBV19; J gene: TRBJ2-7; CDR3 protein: CASSILQGAAPYEQYF; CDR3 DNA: TGTGCCAGTAGTATCCTACAGGGGGCCGCCCCCTACGAGCAGTACTTC
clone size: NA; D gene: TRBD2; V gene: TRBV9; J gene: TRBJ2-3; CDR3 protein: CASSPGLAGGTYTQYF; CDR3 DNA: TGTGCCAGCAGCCCGGGACTAGCGGGGGGAACGTATACGCAGTATTTT
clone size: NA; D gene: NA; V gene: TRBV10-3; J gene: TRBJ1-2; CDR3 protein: CAISESAGVVRGYTF; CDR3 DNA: TGTGCCATCAGTGAGTCGGCAGGGGTGGTTCGTGGCTACACCTTC
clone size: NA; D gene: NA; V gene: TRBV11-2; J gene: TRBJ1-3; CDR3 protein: CASSLEWTPGNTIYF; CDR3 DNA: TGTGCCAGCAGCCTAGAATGGACGCCTGGAAACACCATATATTTT
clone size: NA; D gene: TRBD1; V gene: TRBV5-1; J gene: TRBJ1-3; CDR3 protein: CASSLGTGRTPGNTIYF; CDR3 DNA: TGCGCCAGCAGCTTGGGGACAGGGCGGACTCCTGGAAACACCATATATTTT
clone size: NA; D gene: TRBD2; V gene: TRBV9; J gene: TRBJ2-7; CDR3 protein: CASSVTPGLAGGEQYF; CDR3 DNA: TGTGCCAGCAGCGTAACTCCGGGACTAGCGGGAGGCGAGCAGTACTTC
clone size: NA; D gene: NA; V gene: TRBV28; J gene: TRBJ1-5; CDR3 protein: CASSSPLLHSISNQPQHF; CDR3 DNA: TGTGCCAGCAGTTCCCCCCTACTGCACAGCATAAGCAATCAGCCCCAGCATTTT
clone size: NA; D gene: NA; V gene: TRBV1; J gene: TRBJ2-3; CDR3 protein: CTSSHGSSGRSSTDTQYF; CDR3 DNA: TGCACCAGCAGCCATGGGTCTAGCGGGCGATCTAGCACAGATACGCAGTATTTT
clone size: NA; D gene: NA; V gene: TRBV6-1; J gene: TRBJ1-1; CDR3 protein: CASSYPAEAFF; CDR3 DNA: TGTGCCAGCAGTTATCCGGCTGAAGCTTTCTTT
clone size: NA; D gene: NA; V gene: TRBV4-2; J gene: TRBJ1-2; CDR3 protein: CASSQDGSLSQLANYGYTF; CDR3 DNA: TGTGCCAGCAGCCAAGACGGCTCTCTTAGTCAGTTAGCTAACTATGGCTACACCTTC
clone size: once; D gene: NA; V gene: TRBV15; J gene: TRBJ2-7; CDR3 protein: CATSRGAAYEQYF; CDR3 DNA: TGTGCCACCAGCAGAGGTGCGGCCTACGAGCAGTACTTC
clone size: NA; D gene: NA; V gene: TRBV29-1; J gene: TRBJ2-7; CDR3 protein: CSVAGSSYEQYF; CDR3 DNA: TGCAGCGTTGCGGGCAGCTCCTACGAGCAGTACTTC
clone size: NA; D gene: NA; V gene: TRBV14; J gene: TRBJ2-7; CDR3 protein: CASSQGWTEGYEQYF; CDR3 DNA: TGTGCCAGCAGCCAAGGATGGACAGAGGGCTACGAGCAGTACTTC
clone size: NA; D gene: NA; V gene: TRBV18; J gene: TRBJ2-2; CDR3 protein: CASSPVQQKNTGELFF; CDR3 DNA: TGTGCCAGCTCACCAGTTCAACAGAAGAACACCGGGGAGCTGTTTTTT
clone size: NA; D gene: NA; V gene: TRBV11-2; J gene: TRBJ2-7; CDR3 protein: CASSAVQGRLNRNF; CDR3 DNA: TGTGCCAGCAGCGCTGTACAGGGAAGACTTAATAGGAACTTC
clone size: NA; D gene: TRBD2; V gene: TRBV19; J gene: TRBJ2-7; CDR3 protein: CASSQGGAGAYEQYF; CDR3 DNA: TGTGCCAGTAGTCAAGGCGGGGCGGGGGCCTACGAGCAGTACTTC
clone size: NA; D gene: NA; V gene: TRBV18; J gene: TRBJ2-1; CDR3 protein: CASSPNPAGPLGYNEQFF; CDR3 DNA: TGTGCCAGCTCACCCAATCCGGCAGGGCCCCTGGGGTACAATGAGCAGTTCTTC
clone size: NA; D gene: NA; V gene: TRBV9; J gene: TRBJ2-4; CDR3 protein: CASSPRLGDIQYF; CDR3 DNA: TGTGCCAGCAGCCCAAGACTGGGCGACATTCAGTACTTC
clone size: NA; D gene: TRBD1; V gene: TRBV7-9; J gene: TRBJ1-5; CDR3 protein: CASSLDGTVNQPQHF; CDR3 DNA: TGTGCCAGCAGCTTAGATGGGACAGTCAATCAGCCCCAGCATTTT
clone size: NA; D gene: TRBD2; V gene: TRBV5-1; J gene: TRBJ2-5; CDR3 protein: CASSLAGAGETQYF; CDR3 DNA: TGCGCCAGCAGCTTAGCGGGGGCGGGAGAGACCCAGTACTTC
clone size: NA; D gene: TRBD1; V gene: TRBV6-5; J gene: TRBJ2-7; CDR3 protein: CAVRRTGFYEQYF; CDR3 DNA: TGTGCCGTTCGGAGGACAGGCTTCTACGAGCAGTACTTC
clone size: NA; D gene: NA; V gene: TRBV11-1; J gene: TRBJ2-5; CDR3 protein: CASSSGDGETQYF; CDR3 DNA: TGTGCCAGCAGCTCGGGGGACGGAGAGACCCAGTACTTC